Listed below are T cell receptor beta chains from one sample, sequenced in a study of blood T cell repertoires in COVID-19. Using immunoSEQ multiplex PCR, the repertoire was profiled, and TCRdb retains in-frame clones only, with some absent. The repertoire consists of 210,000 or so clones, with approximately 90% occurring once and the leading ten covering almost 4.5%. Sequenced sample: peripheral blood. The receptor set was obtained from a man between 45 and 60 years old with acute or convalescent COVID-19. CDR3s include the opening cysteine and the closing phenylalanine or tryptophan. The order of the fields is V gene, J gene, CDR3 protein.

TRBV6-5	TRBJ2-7	CASSPREDYEQYF
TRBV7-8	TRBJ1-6	CASSLSSANNSPLHF
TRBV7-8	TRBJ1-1	CASSTRLQGRKNTEAFF
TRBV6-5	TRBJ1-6	CASSPGYNSPLHF
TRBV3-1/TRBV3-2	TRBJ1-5	CASSQGGAGNQPQHF
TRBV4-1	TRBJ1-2	CASSPTGQGAYGYTF
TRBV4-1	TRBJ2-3	CASSPGTSGGSDTQYF
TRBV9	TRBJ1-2	CASSVGQGDGYTF
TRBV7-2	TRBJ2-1	CASSLGGQGADEQFF
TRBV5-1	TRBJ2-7	CASRQQGGGSYEQYF
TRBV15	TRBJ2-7	CATSSALGREQYF
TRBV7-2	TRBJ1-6	CASSLTLPITLHF
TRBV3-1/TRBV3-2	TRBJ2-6	CASSQDAGAGANVLTF
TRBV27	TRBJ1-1	CASSLGGRFGGAFF
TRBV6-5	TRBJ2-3	CASSNSATQYF
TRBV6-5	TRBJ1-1	CASSPGTGVPEAFF
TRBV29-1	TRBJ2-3	CSVGHRDNTDTQYF
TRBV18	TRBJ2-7	CASLTRSQGSYEQYF
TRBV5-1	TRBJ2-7	CASSLPLGNLYEQYF
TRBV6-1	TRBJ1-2	CASSEADRARLGGYTF
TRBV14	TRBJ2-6	CASSRMNRAGANVLTF
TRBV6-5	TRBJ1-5	CATRDNNQPQHF
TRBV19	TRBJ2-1	CASSMQRGYNEQFF
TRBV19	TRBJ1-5	CASSIMGAGNQPQHF
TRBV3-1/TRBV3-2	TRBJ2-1	CASSQVESGARFF
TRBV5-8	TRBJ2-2	CASSWDRGELFF
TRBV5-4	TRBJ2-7	CASSSRTSGSYEQYF
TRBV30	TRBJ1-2	CAWKRAGSNYGYTF
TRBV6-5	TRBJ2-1	CASSAFRAYNEQFF
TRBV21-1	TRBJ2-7	CASRSTSPSYEQYF
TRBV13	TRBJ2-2	CASRDFANTGELFF
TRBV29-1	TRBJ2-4	CSVEDWRAGAKNIQYF
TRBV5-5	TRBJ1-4	CASSPEGGIATNEKLFF
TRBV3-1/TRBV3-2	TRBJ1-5	CASSQGTGDQPQHF
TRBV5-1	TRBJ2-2	CASRSKQGHTGELFF
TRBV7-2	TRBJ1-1	CASSLQTGGWNTEAFF
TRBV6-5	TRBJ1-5	CASRLTGESNQPQHF
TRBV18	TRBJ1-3	CASSEGTSGGNTIYF
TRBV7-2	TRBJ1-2	CASSLAFRGYTF
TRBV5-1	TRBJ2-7	CASSPGTGGYEQYF
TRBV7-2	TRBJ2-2	CASTRGAAAGELFF
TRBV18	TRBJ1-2	CASSPDGRVSGYTF
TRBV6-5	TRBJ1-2	CATSSVRRSYGYTF
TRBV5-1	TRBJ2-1	CASSLGLAGGYNEQFF
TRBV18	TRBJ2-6	CASSPLGHLSGANVLTF
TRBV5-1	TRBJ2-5	CASSPDRGGTQYF
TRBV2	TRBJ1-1	CASRGGTGNTEAFF
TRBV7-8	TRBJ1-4	CASSTPGDEKLFF
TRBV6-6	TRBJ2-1	CASSHRDRDHNEQFF
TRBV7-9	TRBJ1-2	CASSFPGTGYGYTF